The 20 T cell receptor beta chains listed next were all sequenced from one sample in a study of blood T cell repertoires in COVID-19. TCRdb's table, derived via immunoSEQ multiplex PCR, lists solely in-frame clones and lacks some. The sample yields over 250,000 clones, around nine tenths seen once. Sequences were obtained from PBMCs or T cells enriched from blood (not recorded which). These TCRs come from a woman under 30 who had recovered from COVID-19.

This chain links TRBV15 with TRBJ2-7; D ambiguous. The V gene's germline CDR1 is LNHNV and CDR2 YYDKDF (reference sequence). Between the trimmed V and J ends, which lost 5 bases and 0 bases, there was a span of 17 bases. This CDR3 has 16 residues. The CDR3 coding sequence is TGTGCCACCAGCTCCTATGCGGCAGAAAGCTCCTACGAGCAGTACTTC. It encodes CATSSYAAESSYEQYF.

The rearrangement joins TRBV30 to TRBJ2-7, with TRBD1 as a possible D gene (5 bases). V was clipped by 3 bases and J by 4 bases, with 16 bases between them. The CDR3 consists of 14 residues. Germline CDR1 is GTSNPN and CDR2 is SVGIG (reference sequence). CDR3 in DNA: TGTGCCTGGAGGACAGCAGGGAACTCATACGAGCAGTACTTC. This gives the protein CAWRTAGNSYEQYF.

The chain has TRBV9 and TRBJ1-1; D gene unclear. The CDR3 is made up of 15 amino acids. From germline, CDR1 is SGDLS and CDR2 YYNGEE. V lost 0 bases to trimming and J lost 2 bases, with 11 bases between them. The CDR3 coding sequence is TGTGCCAGCAGCGTAGTGGGCTCAGGAAACACTGAAGCTTTCTTT. It translates to CASSVVGSGNTEAFF.

The V gene is TRBV24-1, the J gene TRBJ2-3, with 10 bases aligning to TRBD2. Per germline, CDR1 KGHDR and CDR2 SFDVKD. V gave up 3 bases and J gave up 0 bases; unmatched junction bases: 2. The CDR3 covers 16 residues. The CDR3 spells CATSDRTSGSTDTQYF. The DNA of the CDR3 is TGTGCCACCAGTGATCGGACTAGCGGTAGCACAGATACGCAGTATTTT.

This CDR3 reads CASSRPGDLTEAFF. CDR3 DNA sequence: TGTGCCAGCAGCCGCCCAGGGGACCTTACTGAAGCTTTCTTT. The chain employs TRBV5-6 and TRBJ1-1; D may be TRBD1 (6 bases). This CDR3 contains 14 residues. Germline CDR1 is SGHDT and CDR2 is YYEEEE. Trimming stripped 4 bases from V and 5 bases from J, with 15 bases between.

The chain combines TRBV6-1 with TRBJ1-2; maybe TRBD1 (6 bases). Germline CDR1 is MNHNS and CDR2 is SASEGT. Trimming pared 3 bases from V and 4 bases from J, leaving 15 bases between. The CDR3 is made up of 15 amino acids. CDR3 coding DNA: TGTGCCAGCAGTGAGCAACAGGACAGCCTCTATGGCTACACCTTC. This encodes CASSEQQDSLYGYTF.

J is TRBJ1-5 and V is TRBV23-1; TRBD1 might be the D (6 bases). TRBV23-1 is placed among ORFs of uncertain function. V was shortened by 0 bases and J by 0 bases, with 12 bases between the two germline ends. This CDR3 has 17 amino acids. The CDR3 loop is CASSQSDSLFSNQPQHF. CDR3 nucleotide sequence: TGCGCCAGCAGTCAATCGGACAGTCTCTTTAGCAATCAGCCCCAGCATTTT.

The rearrangement links TRBV28 to TRBJ2-5; D is uncertain. Between the trimmed V and J ends, which lost 6 bases and 5 bases, there was a span of 13 bases. CDR3 length: 13 residues. Germline loops: CDR1 MDHEN, CDR2 SYDVKM. The CDR3 DNA sequence: TGTGCCAGCAGGGCCTTTGGCAGGGAGACCCAGTACTTC. As protein: CASRAFGRETQYF.

In this sample, this clone turned up once. The genes are TRBV5-1 and TRBJ1-6; D is unclear. V was trimmed by 0 bases and J by 8 bases, leaving 6 bases between them. The CDR3 is 13 residues long. CDR1 and CDR2 from the germline V gene are SGHRS and YFSETQ. Written as DNA, the CDR3 is TGCGCCAGCAGCTTGGCGGGTGATTCACCCCTCCACTTT. Its protein product is CASSLAGDSPLHF. The variable domain in full, with the rest retrieved from reference TRBV5-1 and TRBJ1-6, is KAGVTQTPRYLIKTRGQQVTLSCSPISGHRSVSWYQQTPGQGLQFLFEYFSETQRNKGNFPGRFSGRQFSNSRSEMNVSTLELGDSALYLCASSLAGDSPLHFGNGTRLTVT.

This clone was seen only a few times. CDR3 sequence reads: CASRTRDEQYF. The CDR3 coding sequence is TGTGCCAGTAGAACTAGGGACGAGCAGTACTTC. V usage is TRBV19 and J usage is TRBJ2-7, with TRBD2 as a possible D gene (5 bases). Trimming removed 6 bases from V and 5 bases from J, with 8 bases in between. Germline V gives CDR1 LNHDA, CDR2 SQIVND (reference sequence). The CDR3 contains 11 residues.

This clone was recorded a few times. This same CDR3 is encoded by further DNA sequences in the sample. The V gene is TRBV7-3, the J gene TRBJ2-2, with 15 bases fitting TRBD2. Germline-derived CDR1 and CDR2 are SGHTA and FQGTGA. The CDR3 loop spans 16 amino acids. V shed 2 bases and J 5 bases; nucleotides not matched to a gene: 0. The CDR3 loop reads CASSLGLAGGTGELFF. The CDR3 coding sequence is TGTGCCAGCAGCTTAGGACTAGCGGGAGGGACCGGGGAGCTGTTTTTT.

V is TRBV28 and J is TRBJ1-2; no definite D call. Germline CDR1 MDHEN, CDR2 SYDVKM. This CDR3 has 16 residues. V dropped 3 bases and J dropped 4 bases, with 18 bases sitting between them. In nucleotides, the CDR3 is TGTGCCAGCAGTTTTAGGTTGCGGGGTCCCTCCTATGGCTACACCTTC. Translation gives CASSFRLRGPSYGYTF.

The rearrangement joins TRBV13 to TRBJ2-1; 13 bases align to TRBD2. V gave up 5 bases and J gave up 6 bases; unmatched junction bases: 7. This CDR3 comprises 16 residues. Germline CDR1 and CDR2: PRHDT and FYEKMQ (reference sequence). DNA of the CDR3: TGTGCCAGCAGCCTCCAACTAGCGGGAGGGATCAATGAGCAGTTCTTC. Amino acids: CASSLQLAGGINEQFF. The whole variable domain, remainder taken from reference TRBV13 and TRBJ2-1, is AAGVIQSPRHLIKEKRETATLKCYPIPRHDTVYWYQQGPGQDPQFLISFYEKMQSDKGSIPDRFSAQQFSDYHSELNMSSLELGDSALYFCASSLQLAGGINEQFFGPGTRLTVL.

Only one count was recorded for this clone. The rearrangement links TRBV3-1 (or the pseudogene TRBV3-2) to TRBJ2-2, with TRBD2 matching over 12 bases. Germline trimming cut 0 bases from V and 0 bases from J; bases unmatched to any gene: 11. Germline V gene data show CDR1 as LGHDT and CDR2 as YNNKEL (reference sequence). The CDR3 is 21 residues long. The CDR3 reads CASSQEALAGGSPPNTGELFF. In DNA form, the CDR3 reads TGTGCCAGCAGCCAAGAAGCACTAGCGGGAGGAAGCCCCCCGAACACCGGGGAGCTGTTTTTT.

Written as DNA, the CDR3 is TGTGCCAGCAGCCCGTACACAGGGTTAGGTACCGGGGAGCTGTTTTTT. Protein sequence: CASSPYTGLGTGELFF. The rearrangement joins TRBV11-3 to TRBJ2-2; possible D gene TRBD1, 6 bases. V lost 5 bases to trimming and J lost 5 bases, with 18 bases between them. Germline V gives CDR1 SGHNT, CDR2 YENEEA. The CDR3 contains 16 residues.

V is TRBV7-6 and J is TRBJ1-3; a possible D gene is TRBD1 (6 bases). V lost 5 bases and J 4 bases, leaving 18 bases between the germline ends. The CDR3 runs 16 residues. The V gene's germline CDR1 is SGHVS and CDR2 FNYEAQ. CDR3 DNA: TGTGCCAGCAGCGGGTTTCAGGGGACGTACGGAAACACCATATATTTT. This sequence encodes CASSGFQGTYGNTIYF.

The rearrangement uses TRBV5-4 and TRBJ2-5, with TRBD2 identical over 13 bases. From germline, CDR1 is SGHNT and CDR2 YYREEE (reference sequence). V was clipped by 3 bases and J by 4 bases; unmatched bases: 6. The CDR3 is 16 amino acids. The CDR3 loop reads CASSYRTSGSRETQYF. The CDR3 coding sequence is TGTGCCAGCAGCTACCGGACTAGCGGGAGTAGAGAGACCCAGTACTTC.

The CDR3 DNA reads TGTGCCAGCAGCTTAGCGGGGCGGGGGTCCAACTACGAGCAGTACTTC. Amino acid sequence: CASSLAGRGSNYEQYF. The rearrangement joins TRBV7-2 to TRBJ2-7, with 7 bases fitting TRBD2. J gave up 3 bases and V 0 bases, and 8 bases lay outside the gene matches. This CDR3 contains 16 residues. Germline CDR1 reads SGHTA; CDR2 reads FQGNSA.

This chain links TRBV19 with TRBJ2-3, with D maybe TRBD1 (6 bases). The CDR3 sequence is 14 residues long. Germline values: CDR1 LNHDA, CDR2 SQIVND (reference sequence). V lost 5 bases, J lost 3 bases, and 12 bases lay in between. This CDR3 is CASSFTGTTDTQYF. Here the CDR3 DNA reads TGTGCCAGTAGTTTTACAGGGACGACAGATACGCAGTATTTT.

This clone has a single count. The chain uses TRBV11-2 and TRBJ2-3, with 12 bases that match TRBD2. The CDR3 is 15 amino acids. V gave up 7 bases and J gave up 5 bases; unmatched junction bases: 7. CDR1 is SGHAT, CDR2 FQNNGV, per germline. In DNA form, the CDR3 reads TGTGCCAGCACCCCTAGCGGGAGGGCCTTAGATACGCAGTATTTT. Translating it yields CASTPSGRALDTQYF.